This paragraph covers one T cell receptor (beta chain) sequence. Its antigen is currently unknown. The record originates from a study of long-term antiretroviral therapy in people with HIV. Study-level results: CDR3 lengths in HIV samples spanned a narrower range than controls. ART adherence, viral resistance and therapy changes went undocumented. The data indicate that diversity increased after ART but remained below transplant donor controls.

V gave up 3 bases and J gave up 0 bases, with 6 bases separating them. Germline assignment: CDR1 LNHDA and CDR2 SQIVND (reference sequence). The CDR3 loop spans 14 amino acids. The run of the v3.0 immunoSEQ assay was at survey level. Measured with immunoSEQ multiplex PCR; TCRdb has only the in-frame clones, and not every one. The sample contains approximately 22,000 clones, approximately 80% of which appear only once. The study used samples holding about 1-10 million cryopreserved PBMC before DNA extraction. The V call is TRBV19, the J call TRBJ1-3; D unresolved. The specimen comprised unsorted PBMCs, sampled 0.5 years before starting antiretroviral therapy. The origin of this receptor is a man in his forties or fifties with HIV. The CDR3: CASSILGSGNTIYF. The CDR3 DNA reads TGTGCCAGTAGTATCCTGGGCTCTGGAAACACCATATATTTT.